This T cell receptor (beta chain) is drawn from a study of CD8 T cells in Susac syndrome. There are 14 residues in the CDR3. The germline CDR1 and CDR2 sequences are SGHTA and FQGTGA. With 1 base removed from V and 9 bases from J, the gap between germline ends came to 13 bases. Reverse transcription of about 0.5 to 1 ug RNA used random hexamers. TCRdb redid the calling of the immunoSEQ multiplex PCR reads with MiXCR, one entry per CDR3 protein. The table records 130,000 or so distinct CDR3 sequences, 85% to 95% of them present only once. CD8+ and CD4+ T cells were negatively isolated; TEMRA cells were FACS-enriched.

The receptor was isolated from a human donor with multiple sclerosis. Sequencing input: CD4+ T cells from PBMCs. The chain links TRBV7-3 to TRBJ2-1; perhaps TRBD2 as D (6 bases). CDR3 coding DNA: TGTGCCAGCAGCTTAAGCGGCGGGACCCGTGAGCAGTTCTTC. This codes for CASSLSGGTREQFF.